This TCR beta chain was sequenced in a study of shared clonotypes between healthy human individuals. About the research overall: Three CD4 naive, three CD4 memory, two CD8 naive and one CD8 memory plate were used per donor.

This table comes from immunoSEQ multiplex PCR, and its TCRdb copy is limited to in-frame clones, with some not included. The sample includes hundreds of thousands of clones, less than 80% of them seen just once. The CDR3 has 16 amino acids. V gave up 0 bases and J gave up 2 bases, with 11 bases separating them. In germline, CDR1 is SGDLS, CDR2 YYNGEE. This chain links TRBV9 with TRBJ2-2; D not certain. This receptor was identified in a young woman in good health. The sequenced sample consisted of memory CD4+ T cells sorted from blood. The subset was: CD45RA-negative fraction. The CDR3 loop reads CASSVDMASNTGELFF. CDR3 in DNA: TGTGCCAGCAGCGTAGATATGGCCTCTAACACCGGGGAGCTGTTTTTT.